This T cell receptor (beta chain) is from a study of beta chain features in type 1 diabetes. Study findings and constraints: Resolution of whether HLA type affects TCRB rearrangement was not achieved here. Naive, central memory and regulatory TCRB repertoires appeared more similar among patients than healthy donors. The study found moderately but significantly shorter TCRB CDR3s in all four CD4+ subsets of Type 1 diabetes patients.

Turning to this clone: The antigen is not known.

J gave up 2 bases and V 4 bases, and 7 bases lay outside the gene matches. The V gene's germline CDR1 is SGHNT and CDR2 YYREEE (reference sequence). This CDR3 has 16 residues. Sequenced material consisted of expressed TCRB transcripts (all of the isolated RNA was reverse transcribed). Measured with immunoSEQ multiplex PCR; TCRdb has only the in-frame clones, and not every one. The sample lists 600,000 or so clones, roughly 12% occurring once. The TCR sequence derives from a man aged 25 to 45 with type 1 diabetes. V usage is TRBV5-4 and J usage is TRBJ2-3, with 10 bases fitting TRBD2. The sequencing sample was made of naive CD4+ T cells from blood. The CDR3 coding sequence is TGTGCCAGCAGCCAAATGACTAGCGGGCACACAGATACGCAGTATTTT. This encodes CASSQMTSGHTDTQYF.